This TCR beta chain stems from a study of STAT5B mutations in CD4+ large granular lymphocyte leukemia. Study findings and constraints: 8/27 top patient clones versus 2/35 control clones were TRBV06-family.

The germline V gene encodes CDR1 WNHNN and CDR2 SYGVQD (reference sequence). Trimming took off 8 bases at V and 0 bases at J, with 20 bases between the two ends. The CDR3 spans 17 residues. A word on this clone: As yet, its antigen is unknown.

Profiling relied on immunoSEQ multiplex PCR, and the TCRdb table lists in-frame clones only, not all of them. Seen here are 45,000 or so clones, approximately 83% observed once, and the top ten hold about 3%. This TCR was recovered from a human donor in good health. What was sequenced was CD4+ T cells from blood buffy coats. J is TRBJ1-5 and V is TRBV10-1, with a weak D call TRBD1 (5 bases). The CDR3 sequence: CASAILTTDDSNQPQHF. The CDR3 DNA reads TGCGCCAGCGCAATTTTGACGACAGACGATAGCAATCAGCCCCAGCATTTT.